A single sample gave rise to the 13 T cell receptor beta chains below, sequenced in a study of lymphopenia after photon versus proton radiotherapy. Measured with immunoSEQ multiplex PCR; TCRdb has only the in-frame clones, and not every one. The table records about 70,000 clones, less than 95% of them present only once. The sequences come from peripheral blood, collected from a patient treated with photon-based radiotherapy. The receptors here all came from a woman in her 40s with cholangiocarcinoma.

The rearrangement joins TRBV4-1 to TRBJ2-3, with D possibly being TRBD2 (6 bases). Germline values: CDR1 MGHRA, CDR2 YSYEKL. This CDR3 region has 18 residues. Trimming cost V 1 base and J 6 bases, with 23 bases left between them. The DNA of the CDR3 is TGCGCCAGCAGCCAAGCCCCTACTAGCATTGGGTCCAGGGATACGCAGTATTTT. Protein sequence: CASSQAPTSIGSRDTQYF.

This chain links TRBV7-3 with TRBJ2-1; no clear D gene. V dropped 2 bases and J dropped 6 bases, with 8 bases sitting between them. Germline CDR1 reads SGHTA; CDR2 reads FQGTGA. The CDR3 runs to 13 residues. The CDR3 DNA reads TGTGCCAGCAGCTTAGGAACAGTCAATGAGCAGTTCTTC. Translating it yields CASSLGTVNEQFF. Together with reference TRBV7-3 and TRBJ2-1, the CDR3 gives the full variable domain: GAGVSQTPSNKVTEKGKYVELRCDPISGHTALYWYRQSLGQGPEFLIYFQGTGAADDSGLPNDRFFAVRPEGSVSTLKIQRTERGDSAVYLCASSLGTVNEQFFGPGTRLTVL.

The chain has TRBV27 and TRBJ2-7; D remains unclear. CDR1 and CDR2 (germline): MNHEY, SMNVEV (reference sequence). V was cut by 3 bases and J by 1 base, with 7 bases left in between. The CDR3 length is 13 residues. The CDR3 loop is CASSFRYSYEQYF. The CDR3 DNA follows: TGTGCCAGCAGTTTTCGGTATTCCTACGAGCAGTACTTC.

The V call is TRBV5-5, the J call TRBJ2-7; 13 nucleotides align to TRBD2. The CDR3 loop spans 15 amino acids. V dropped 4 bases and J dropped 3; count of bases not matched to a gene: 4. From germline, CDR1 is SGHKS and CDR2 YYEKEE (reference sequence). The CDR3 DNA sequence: TGTGCCAGCAGCCTGGGGACTAGCGGGATCTACGAGCAGTACTTC. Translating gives CASSLGTSGIYEQYF.

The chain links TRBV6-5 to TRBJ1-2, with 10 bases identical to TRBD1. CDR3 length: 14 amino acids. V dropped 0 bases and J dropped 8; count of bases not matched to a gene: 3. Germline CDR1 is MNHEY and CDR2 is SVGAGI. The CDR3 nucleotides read TGTGCCAGCAGTTACTCGGACAGGGGGAAGGGCTACACCTTC. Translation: CASSYSDRGKGYTF.

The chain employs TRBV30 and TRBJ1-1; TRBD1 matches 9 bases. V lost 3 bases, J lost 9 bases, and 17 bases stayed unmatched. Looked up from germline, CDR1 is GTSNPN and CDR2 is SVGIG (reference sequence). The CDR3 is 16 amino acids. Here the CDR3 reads CAWSTGTGTTSTKAFF. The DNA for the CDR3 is TGTGCCTGGAGCACCGGGACAGGGACTACAAGCACGAAAGCTTTCTTT.

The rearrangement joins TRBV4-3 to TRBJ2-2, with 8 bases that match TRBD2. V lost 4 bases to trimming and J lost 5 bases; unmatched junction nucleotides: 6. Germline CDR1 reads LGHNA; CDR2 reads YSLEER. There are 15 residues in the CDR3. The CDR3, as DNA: TGCGCCAGCAGCCTCACTAGCGGTCGGACCGGGGAGCTGTTTTTT. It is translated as CASSLTSGRTGELFF.

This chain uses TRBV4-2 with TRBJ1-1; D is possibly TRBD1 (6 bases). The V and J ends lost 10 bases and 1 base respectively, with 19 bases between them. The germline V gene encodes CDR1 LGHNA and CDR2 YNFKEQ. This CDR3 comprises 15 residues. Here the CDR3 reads CATRYTDSWNTEAFF. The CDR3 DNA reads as TGTGCCACCCGTTATACGGACAGCTGGAACACTGAAGCTTTCTTT.

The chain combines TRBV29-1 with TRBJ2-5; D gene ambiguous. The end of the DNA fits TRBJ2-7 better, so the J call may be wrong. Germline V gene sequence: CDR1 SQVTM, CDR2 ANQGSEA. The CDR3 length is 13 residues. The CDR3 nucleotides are TGCAGCGTTGAAGCCCCCGGCAACTACGAGCAGTACTTC. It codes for CSVEAPGNYEQYF.

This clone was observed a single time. The CDR3 reads CASSSTTGNEQYF. The CDR3 DNA reads TGTGCCAGCAGCTCAACCACGGGGAACGAGCAGTACTTC. V and J are TRBV5-4 and TRBJ2-7; tentatively, D is TRBD2 (5 bases). The germline V gene encodes CDR1 SGHNT and CDR2 YYREEE (reference sequence). Trimming shortened V by 3 bases and J by 5 bases, and 12 bases separated the two germline ends. The CDR3 extends over 13 amino acids.

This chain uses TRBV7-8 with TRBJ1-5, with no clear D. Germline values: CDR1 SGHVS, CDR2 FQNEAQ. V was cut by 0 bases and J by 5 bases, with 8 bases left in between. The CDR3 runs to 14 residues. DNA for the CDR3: TGTGCCAGCAGCTTAGCGTGGGCAGATCAGCCCCAGCATTTT. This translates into CASSLAWADQPQHF.

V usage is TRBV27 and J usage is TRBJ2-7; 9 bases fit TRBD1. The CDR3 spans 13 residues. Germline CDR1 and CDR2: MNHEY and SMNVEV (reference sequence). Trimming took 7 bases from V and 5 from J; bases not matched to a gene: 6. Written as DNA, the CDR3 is TGTGCCAGCACAACTACAGGGGGCCACGAGCAGTACTTC. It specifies CASTTTGGHEQYF.

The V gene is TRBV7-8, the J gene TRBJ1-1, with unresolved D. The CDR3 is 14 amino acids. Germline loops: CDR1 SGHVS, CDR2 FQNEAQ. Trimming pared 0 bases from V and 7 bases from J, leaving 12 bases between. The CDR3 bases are TGTGCCAGCAGCTTAGCGTCGGGTCTGGGTGAAGCTTTCTTT. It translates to CASSLASGLGEAFF.